This record looks at one TCR beta chain sequence and its context. Seattle's cohort entered during active infection and was followed longitudinally. This record belongs to a study of blood T cell repertoires in COVID-19. Across the whole study: COVID-19 samples collected from the United States, Italy and Spain covered acute and convalescent phases. The cDNA or gDNA used as material had been derived from T cells, B-cell-depleted T cells, or PBMCs.

Germline V gives CDR1 SGHRS, CDR2 YFSETQ. The junction had 3 bases not matched to a gene; V was cut back by 0 bases and J by 4 bases. The CDR3 has 15 amino acids. As originally analysed: For nucleated cells, counts were estimated from reference gene primer amplification. Clones were read by immunoSEQ multiplex PCR, and TCRdb kept only the in-frame ones, dropping some. V and J calls and clone size are given by that table; D and trimming were obtained from the DNA. The sample consists of 40,000 to 45,000 clones, 85% to 90% of them appearing once. The rearrangement links TRBV5-1 to TRBJ2-5, with TRBD2 identical over 10 bases. This TCR derives from a man between 35 and 55 years old with COVID-19, enrolled during active disease. The specimen sequenced was peripheral blood. CDR3 nucleotide sequence: TGCGCCAGCAGCTTGGTAGGGACTAGCGTAGAGACCCAGTACTTC. Translation gives CASSLVGTSVETQYF.